This TCR beta chain was profiled in a study of blood T cell repertoires in COVID-19. Overall study context: Acute and convalescent COVID-19 specimens originated in the United States, Italy and Spain. Sample material is recorded as cDNA or gDNA derived from T cells, B-cell-depleted T cells, or PBMCs.

From germline, CDR1 is MNHEY and CDR2 SVGAGI. The ends were cut back, 8 bases at V and 7 bases at J, with 12 bases in the middle. This CDR3 is built from 12 residues. The protocol was immunoSEQ multiplex PCR, while the TCRdb copy is restricted to in-frame clones and leaves out a portion. Of about 89,000 clones in the sample, 90% to 95% were seen once. The chain uses TRBV6-5 and TRBJ1-3, with D unresolved. The clonotype originates from a human donor with active COVID-19. The donor label of this sample is uncertain. Sequencing used peripheral blood. The CDR3 DNA is TGTGCCAGCTCGAATGCCGGGAACACCATATATTTT. Translated, it gives CASSNAGNTIYF.